These 30 T cell receptor beta chains originate from one sample sequenced in a study of blood T cells in healthy people across ages. A second PCR of 7 to 11 cycles used a sample-barcoded 5' primer and a J-beta primer mix. TCRdb itself ran the 5' RACE reads through MiXCR, one entry per CDR3 protein. The table has hundreds of thousands of distinct CDR3 sequences, less than 40% seen once; the top ten hold 15%. What was sequenced was blood. These TCRs come from an elderly woman in good health.

This clonotype was found many times. V is TRBV29-1 and J is TRBJ1-1, with 7 bases identical to TRBD1. J was trimmed by 11 bases and V by 6 bases; bases with no gene match: 12. This CDR3 has 12 amino acids. Germline-derived CDR1 and CDR2 are SQVTM and ANQGSEA. CDR3 in amino acids: CSVATGNSEAFF. CDR3 nucleotides: TGCAGCGTGGCGACAGGGAATTCAGAGGCTTTCTTT.

This clonotype showed up just a few times. Given a much more abundant clone one base away, this may be a read error. The chain combines TRBV7-8 with TRBJ2-5; no clear D gene. Trimming removed 1 base from V and 5 bases from J, with 11 bases in between. The length of the CDR3 is 14 residues. CDR1 and CDR2 (germline): SGHVS, FQNEAQ. The CDR3 spells CASSLGGLGETQYF. As DNA, the CDR3 is TGTGCCAGCAGCTTAGGGGGTTTGGGGGAGACCCAGTACTTC.

With regard to this clonotype: This clone may be a read error of a much larger clone one base away. This chain joins TRBV7-2 and TRBJ1-6; 7 nucleotides agree with TRBD1. The germline V gene has CDR1 SGHTA and CDR2 FQGNSA. This CDR3 is 14 amino acids long. CDR3 DNA sequence: TGTGCCAGCAGCTTGAGGGACAGTTCGTCACCCCCCCACTTT. Its protein product is CASSLRDSSSPPHF.

This clonotype was picked up one time. This chain joins TRBV5-1 and TRBJ2-1; D not certain. There are 16 residues in the CDR3. Per the germline V gene, CDR1 is SGHRS and CDR2 is YFSETQ. The ends were cut back, 3 bases at V and 15 bases at J, with 28 bases in the middle. CDR3 in amino acids: CASSSDLPDVGWQLFF. The CDR3, as DNA: TGCGCCAGCAGCTCCGACCTCCCAGATGTCGGTTGGCAGTTGTTCTTC.

This clonotype has at least ten counts. This rearrangement joins TRBV9 to TRBJ2-5; 9 bases align to TRBD2. V dropped 4 bases and J dropped 0; count of bases not matched to a gene: 10. The germline V gene encodes CDR1 SGDLS and CDR2 YYNGEE. The CDR3 runs to 17 residues. In DNA, the CDR3 is TGTGCCAGCAGCCCACTCAAGCGGGGGGCGTACCAAGAGACCCAGTACTTC. Protein: CASSPLKRGAYQETQYF.

At least ten counts were recorded for this clonotype. The gene calls are TRBV30 and TRBJ1-1; D is undetermined. The V gene lost 5 bases and the J gene lost 5 bases, with 15 bases spanning the gap. This CDR3 has 13 residues. Germline loops: CDR1 GTSNPN, CDR2 SVGIG (reference sequence). The CDR3 sequence is CAWLPGRGTEAFF. The CDR3, as DNA: TGTGCCTGGCTCCCCGGCAGAGGAACTGAAGCTTTCTTT.

V gene TRBV20-1 combines with J gene TRBJ2-2; TRBD1 is a possible D gene (7 bases). CDR1 is DFQATT and CDR2 is SNEGSKA in the germline V gene (reference sequence). V lost 3 bases and J lost 5, with 13 bases in between. The CDR3 sequence is 14 residues long. The CDR3 bases are TGCAGTGCTAGGACGTCAGGGGGGACCGGGGAGCTGTTTTTT. Its protein is CSARTSGGTGELFF.

This clonotype was picked up many times. The chain has TRBV7-2 and TRBJ2-5, with 9 bases that match TRBD1. This CDR3 has 14 amino acids. Per germline, CDR1 SGHTA and CDR2 FQGNSA. Trimming removed 4 bases from V and 4 bases from J; junction bases left unmatched: 4. CDR3 sequence (DNA): TGTGCCAGCAGCTGGGACAGGGCAGGAGAGACCCAGTACTTC. Its protein is CASSWDRAGETQYF.

The chain links TRBV20-1 to TRBJ2-4; TRBD1 aligns across 7 bases. This CDR3 is 14 amino acids long. CDR1 and CDR2 (germline): DFQATT, SNEGSKA (reference sequence). The trim removed 4 bases at V and 5 bases at J, leaving 8 bases unmatched. The CDR3 loop reads CSATVDRAENIQYF. The CDR3 DNA reads as TGCAGTGCTACCGTTGACAGGGCAGAAAACATTCAGTACTTC.

This clonotype was detected ten times or more. V usage is TRBV7-2 and J usage is TRBJ2-5; D uncertain. Germline loops: CDR1 SGHTA, CDR2 FQGNSA. The CDR3 length is 12 residues. Trimming shortened V by 2 bases and J by 5 bases, and 6 bases separated the two germline ends. CDR3 nucleotides: TGTGCCAGCAGCTTACGGTTCGAGACCCAGTACTTC. Its protein is CASSLRFETQYF.

This sequence joins TRBV7-8 and TRBJ1-2, with 8 bases fitting TRBD1. The V and J ends lost 3 bases and 6 bases, in that order; junction bases with no gene match: 18. CDR1 is SGHVS and CDR2 is FQNEAQ in the germline V gene. The CDR3 is 18 amino acids. CDR3 loop: CASSFLGFTVGRGHGYTF. In nucleotides, the CDR3 is TGTGCCAGCAGCTTTCTCGGTTTTACGGTTGGCAGGGGGCATGGCTACACCTTC.

This clonotype occurred many times. The gene calls are TRBV6-1 and TRBJ2-3; D is perhaps TRBD2 (5 bases). Trimming cost V 6 bases and J 4 bases, with 17 bases left between them. The CDR3 contains 15 residues. Germline loops: CDR1 MNHNS, CDR2 SASEGT. CDR3 in DNA: TGTGCCAGCAGGGCCTCCCTAGCCGGGGCAGATACGCAGTATTTT. Its protein is CASRASLAGADTQYF.

This clonotype has ten or more counts. The rearrangement uses TRBV28 and TRBJ2-1, with 7 positions matching TRBD2. V was pared by 5 bases and J by 13 bases, with 8 bases of the junction left unmatched. There are 12 residues in the CDR3. The germline CDR1 and CDR2 sequences are MDHEN and SYDVKM. CDR3 sequence (DNA): TGTGCCAGCAGTACACCCTCGGGGGGACAGTTCTTC. It is translated as CASSTPSGGQFF. Variable domain in full (rest from reference TRBV28 and TRBJ2-1): DVKVTQSSRYLVKRTGEKVFLECVQDMDHENMFWYRQDPGLGLRLIYFSYDVKMKEKGDIPEGYSVSREKKERFSLILESASTNQTSMYLCASSTPSGGQFFGPGTRLTVL.

The chain is built from TRBV6-1 and TRBJ2-3; TRBD2 is a possible D gene (6 bases). Trimming took off 4 bases at V and 5 bases at J, with 10 bases between the two ends. The CDR3 runs to 13 residues. Per germline, CDR1 MNHNS and CDR2 SASEGT. CDR3 loop: CASSAPGGDTQYF. CDR3 in DNA: TGTGCCAGCAGTGCTCCCGGGGGAGATACGCAGTATTTT.

The CDR3, as DNA: TGTGCCTGGAGTACTCCGGGACAGGGTAACAATGAGCAGTTCTTC. Its translation: CAWSTPGQGNNEQFF. This chain joins TRBV30 and TRBJ2-1; 9 bases match TRBD1. CDR1 is GTSNPN and CDR2 is SVGIG in the germline V gene (reference sequence). This CDR3 comprises 15 residues. V shed 2 bases, J shed 5 bases, and the junction held 7 bases outside the gene matches.

J is TRBJ2-1 and V is TRBV10-3; 10 bases line up with TRBD1. The CDR3 has 14 residues. The V gene end was trimmed by 4 bases and the J gene end by 10 bases; junction bases not matched to a gene: 7. Germline loops: CDR1 ENHRY, CDR2 SYGVKD. CDR3 loop: CAISGRQGAYEQFF. In nucleotides, the CDR3 is TGTGCCATCAGTGGGCGACAGGGGGCCTACGAGCAGTTCTTC.

This clonotype came up a few times. This chain links TRBV6-1 with TRBJ1-5, with TRBD1 identical over 11 bases. Germline trimming cut 6 bases from V and 9 bases from J; bases unmatched to any gene: 7. Looked up from germline, CDR1 is MNHNS and CDR2 is SASEGT. This CDR3 region has 14 residues. The CDR3 loop reads CASRLGQGGMPQHF. As DNA, the CDR3 is TGTGCCAGCAGATTGGGACAGGGGGGTATGCCCCAGCATTTT.

This clonotype showed up many times. V and J are TRBV29-1 and TRBJ2-1; TRBD1 matches at 9 bases. After removal of 6 bases from V and 3 bases from J, the junction contained 12 bases not matched to a gene. Germline-derived CDR1 and CDR2 are SQVTM and ANQGSEA. The CDR3 is 16 amino acids. The CDR3 DNA reads as TGCAGCGTAGCTCCTCCCGGGACAGGGATCTACAATGAGCAGTTCTTC. It is translated as CSVAPPGTGIYNEQFF.

This clonotype showed up many times. This chain connects TRBV20-1 to TRBJ2-7; the D is unclear. There are 14 residues in the CDR3. Germline V gene lookup returns CDR1 DFQATT and CDR2 SNEGSKA (reference sequence). V dropped 4 bases and J dropped 6 bases, with 19 bases sitting between them. For the CDR3, the DNA is TGCAGTGCTACCCCCTCTAGTTTCTTAAGCGAGCAGTACTTC. Residues: CSATPSSFLSEQYF.

At least ten counts were recorded for this clonotype. The chain is built from TRBV7-2 and TRBJ1-2, with 7 positions matching TRBD1. This CDR3 region has 17 residues. Germline CDR1 and CDR2: SGHTA and FQGNSA. The trim removed 2 bases at V and 0 bases at J, leaving 9 bases unmatched. CDR3: CASSLPGQTFTNYGYTF. In nucleotides, the CDR3 is TGTGCCAGCAGCTTACCGGGACAGACATTTACTAACTATGGCTACACCTTC.

About this clonotype: A read error is possible here, since a much larger clone lies one base away. This chain connects TRBV6-1 to TRBJ2-7; TRBD1 or TRBD2 may be the D gene (5 bases each). The CDR3 is 11 residues long. CDR1 and CDR2 (germline): MNHNS, SASEGT. V shed 8 bases and J shed 2 bases, with 7 bases lying between them. As DNA, the CDR3 is TGTGCCAGCGGGGGTCCCTACGAGCAGTACTTC. Translated: CASGGPYEQYF.

This clonotype has a handful of counts. A much larger clone is a single base away; this may be a read error. This chain connects TRBV24-1 to TRBJ1-2; TRBD1 matches 7 bases. After removal of 7 bases from V and 7 bases from J, the junction contained 11 bases not matched to a gene. The CDR3 covers 14 residues. The germline gives CDR1 KGHDR, CDR2 SFDVKD. As DNA, the CDR3 is TGTGCCACCAGGGATGCGCGACAGGGCTCTGGCTACACCTTC. Protein sequence: CATRDARQGSGYTF.

V gene TRBV7-9 combines with J gene TRBJ2-1; TRBD2 matches at 9 bases. From germline, CDR1 is SEHNR and CDR2 FQNEAQ (reference sequence). After removal of 5 bases from V and 7 bases from J, the junction contained 9 bases not matched to a gene. The CDR3 loop spans 15 amino acids. CDR3 region: CASSLIAGVWNEQFF. The CDR3 nucleotides read TGTGCCAGCAGCCTCATAGCGGGAGTCTGGAATGAGCAGTTCTTC. Full variable domain (rest looked up from reference TRBV7-9 and TRBJ2-1): DTGVSQNPRHKITKRGQNVTFRCDPISEHNRLYWYRQTLGQGPEFLTYFQNEAQLEKSRLLSDRFSAERPKGSFSTLEIQRTEQGDSAMYLCASSLIAGVWNEQFFGPGTRLTVL.

This clonotype was counted between two and nine times. This chain uses TRBV2 with TRBJ2-1; 8 positions match TRBD2. The CDR3 consists of 20 residues. V shed 4 bases, J shed 4 bases, and the junction held 21 bases outside the gene matches. Germline-derived CDR1 and CDR2 are SNHLY and FYNNEI. The chain's CDR3 is CASSAGLAGSGARRYNEQFF. The CDR3 nucleotides are TGTGCCAGCAGTGCAGGACTAGCAGGGTCCGGGGCTCGAAGGTACAATGAGCAGTTCTTC. Supplemented by reference TRBV2 and TRBJ2-1, the full variable domain reads EPEVTQTPSHQVTQMGQEVILRCVPISNHLYFYWYRQILGQKVEFLVSFYNNEISEKSEIFDDQFSVERPDGSNFTLKIRSTKLEDSAMYFCASSAGLAGSGARRYNEQFFGPGTRLTVL.

The chain combines TRBV30 with TRBJ2-6, with TRBD2 matching 7 bases. The CDR3 spans 16 residues. The germline gives CDR1 GTSNPN, CDR2 SVGIG (reference sequence). The J segment lost 3 bases and the V segment lost 2 bases, leaving 7 bases of the junction unmatched. CDR3 sequence: CAWSTGEGYGANVLTF. The CDR3 nucleotides read TGTGCCTGGAGTACGGGGGAGGGTTATGGGGCCAACGTCCTGACTTTC.

The rearrangement joins TRBV7-3 to TRBJ2-3; 10 positions match TRBD2. CDR3 length: 14 residues. V shed 5 bases and J 11 bases; nucleotides not matched to a gene: 10. Germline CDR1 and CDR2: SGHTA and FQGTGA. Here the CDR3 DNA reads TGTGCCAGCAGCACCAGCGGGGGGGCTTATATGCAGTATTTT. Translating gives CASSTSGGAYMQYF. Based on the CDR3 plus reference TRBV7-3 and TRBJ2-3, the full variable domain is GAGVSQTPSNKVTEKGKYVELRCDPISGHTALYWYRQSLGQGPEFLIYFQGTGAADDSGLPNDRFFAVRPEGSVSTLKIQRTERGDSAVYLCASSTSGGAYMQYFGPGTRLTVL.

This clonotype came up many times. This chain's CDR3 is CSVSGQGNYGYTF. The CDR3 DNA reads as TGCAGCGTTTCAGGACAGGGAAACTATGGCTACACCTTC. The V call is TRBV29-1, the J call TRBJ1-2; 8 positions match TRBD1. V dropped 5 bases and J dropped 2; count of bases not matched to a gene: 4. This CDR3 has 13 amino acids. Germline V gene data show CDR1 as SQVTM and CDR2 as ANQGSEA.

This clonotype was detected many times. The chain uses TRBV2 and TRBJ2-3, with D unresolved. CDR1 SNHLY and CDR2 FYNNEI come from the germline V gene. The V gene lost 5 bases and the J gene lost 4 bases, with 10 bases spanning the gap. This CDR3 is built from 13 residues. CDR3 coding DNA: TGTGCCAGCAGTCGTCCTGCCCCAGATACGCAGTATTTT. Amino acids: CASSRPAPDTQYF.

This clonotype was observed at least ten times. The J gene is TRBJ2-3, the V gene TRBV28, with TRBD1 matching 8 bases. Germline V gene data show CDR1 as MDHEN and CDR2 as SYDVKM. CDR3 length: 16 residues. Trimming at V came to 3 bases and at J to 6 bases, leaving 11 bases not matched to a gene. For the CDR3, the DNA is TGTGCCAGCAGTTTGGACAGGGTAGGGACACGGGATACGCAGTATTTT. This codes for CASSLDRVGTRDTQYF.

This clonotype was detected many times. The chain has TRBV29-1 and TRBJ1-2; TRBD1 agrees at 10 bases. The CDR3 loop spans 13 amino acids. V lost 7 bases to trimming and J lost 4 bases; unmatched junction nucleotides: 6. Germline assignment: CDR1 SQVTM and CDR2 ANQGSEA. The CDR3 DNA follows: TGCAGCGCCGGGACAGGGGATGGCTATGGCTACACCTTC. This encodes CSAGTGDGYGYTF.